The clone carrying this T cell receptor beta chain was counted only a few times. Antigen unknown. The presence of a unique molecular identifier marked each TCR cDNA molecule. Via MiXCR, TCRdb re-called the 5' RACE reads, giving one row per CDR3 protein. The sample lists about 50,000 distinct CDR3 sequences, 7.6% seen once, with about 13% in the top ten. Germline trimming cut 5 bases from V and 4 bases from J; bases unmatched to any gene: 6. CDR1 MNHNS and CDR2 SASEGT come from the germline V gene. The CDR3 length is 15 residues. Time point described: sample taken at primary tumor resection. Whole RNA obtained from tumor, nontumor lung or frozen PBMC underwent sequencing without sorting. Samples were obtained from around 73 donors, all untreated early-stage non-small cell lung cancer patients. This sample is part of a study of spatial heterogeneity in lung cancer. Study in general: There were, on average, more than ten raw-read appearances for each unique TCR and UMI combination. The study's findings and limits: More often at tumor resection than at routine follow-up, ubiquitous expanded tumor TCRs were detected in the blood.

The sequences come from PBMCs, collected at surgery. The sequence was collected from a female donor with early-stage non-small cell lung cancer. The V call is TRBV6-1, the J call TRBJ2-1; 9 positions agree with TRBD1. Written as DNA, the CDR3 is TGTGCCAGCAGTACAGGGGGCGGCTTTTACAATGAGCAGTTCTTC. Protein product: CASSTGGGFYNEQFF.